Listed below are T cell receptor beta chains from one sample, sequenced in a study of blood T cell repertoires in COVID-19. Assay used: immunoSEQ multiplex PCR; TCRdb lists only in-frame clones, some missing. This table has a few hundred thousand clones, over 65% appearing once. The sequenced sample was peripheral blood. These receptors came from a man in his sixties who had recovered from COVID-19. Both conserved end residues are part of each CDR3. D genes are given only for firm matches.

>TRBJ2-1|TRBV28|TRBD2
TGTGCCAGCAGCCGTCCTGGTCTAGCGGGGGGCTTCAGCTCCTACAATGAGCAGTTCTTC
CASSRPGLAGGFSSYNEQFF
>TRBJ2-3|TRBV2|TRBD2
TGTGCCAGCCGACTAGCGGGATACACAGATACGCAGTATTTT
CASRLAGYTDTQYF
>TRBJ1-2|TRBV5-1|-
TGCGCCAGCAGCTCCGTTTTTAATACTAACTATGGCTACACCTTC
CASSSVFNTNYGYTF
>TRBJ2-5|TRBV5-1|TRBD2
TGCGCCAGCAGCCCAGGGACTACAGAGACCCAGTACTTC
CASSPGTTETQYF
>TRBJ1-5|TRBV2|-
TGTGCCAGCAGAGAATTCCAGGGGCATCAGCCCCAGCATTTT
CASREFQGHQPQHF
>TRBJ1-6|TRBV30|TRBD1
TGTGCCTGGAGTACCCGGACAGGGAATTCACCCCTCCACTTT
CAWSTRTGNSPLHF
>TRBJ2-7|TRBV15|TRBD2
TGTGCCACCAGCGAAGAGGTCGCTAGCGGGTCCTACGAGCAGTACTTC
CATSEEVASGSYEQYF
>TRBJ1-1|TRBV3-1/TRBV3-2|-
TGTGCCAGCAGCCAGGGCCCCGGGGGGGCCGTCCGGGCTTTCTTT
CASSQGPGGAVRAFF
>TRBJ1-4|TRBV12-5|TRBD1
TGTGCTAGTGGGATAGGGGCAGGGGGTAGTGAAAAACTGTTTTTT
CASGIGAGGSEKLFF
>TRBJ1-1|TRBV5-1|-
TGCGCCAGCAGCTTGGCGCATCAGGCCCGGGAAGCTTTCTTT
CASSLAHQAREAFF
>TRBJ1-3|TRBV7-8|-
TGTGCCAGCAGCCGAGACACCCAAGGAAACACCATATATTTT
CASSRDTQGNTIYF
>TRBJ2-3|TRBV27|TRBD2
TGTGCCAGCAGTGAATCTCGGACTAGCGGGGGCACAGATACGCAGTATTTT
CASSESRTSGGTDTQYF
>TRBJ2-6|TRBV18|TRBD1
TGTGCCAGCTCGGCGCTCGGACAGGGTTCTACTGGGGCCAACGTCCTGACTTTC
CASSALGQGSTGANVLTF
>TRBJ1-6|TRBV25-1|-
TGTGCCAGCAGTGAATGGAGGAACTCCTATAATTCACCCCTCCACTTT
CASSEWRNSYNSPLHF
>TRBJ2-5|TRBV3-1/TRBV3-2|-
TGTGCCAGCAGCCAAGATCTGGTCGGGAAGTGGGGTCAAGAGACCCAGTACTTC
CASSQDLVGKWGQETQYF
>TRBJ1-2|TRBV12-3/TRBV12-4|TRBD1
TGTGCCAGCAGTCTACAGGGGGCGGGCTACACCTTC
CASSLQGAGYTF
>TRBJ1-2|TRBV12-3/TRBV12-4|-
TGTGCCAGCAGCCTCTCCCGGGACACGCGCACCTTC
CASSLSRDTRTF
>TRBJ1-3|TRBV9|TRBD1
TGTGCCAGCAGCGCCGGACAGGGCTGGACGGACACCATATATTTT
CASSAGQGWTDTIYF
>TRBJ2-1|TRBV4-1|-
TGCGCCAGCAGCCAAACGGGTAGAAGCTCCTACAATGAGCAGTTCTTC
CASSQTGRSSYNEQFF
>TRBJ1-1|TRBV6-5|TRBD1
TGTGCCAGCAGCTCGACAGGGACTAACACTGAAGCTTTCTTT
CASSSTGTNTEAFF
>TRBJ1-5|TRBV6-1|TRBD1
TGTGCCAGCAGTGAGATGGTGGGGCCAGGGGGTGGGCAGCCCCAGCATTTT
CASSEMVGPGGGQPQHF
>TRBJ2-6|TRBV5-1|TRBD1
TGCGCCAGCAGCGACAGGGAAATTGCTGGGGCCAACGTCCTGACTTTC
CASSDREIAGANVLTF
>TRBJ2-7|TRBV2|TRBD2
TGTGCCAGCAGTGAATGGCTAGCGGGAGTCCGGGGTCCCCATTTC
CASSEWLAGVRGPHF
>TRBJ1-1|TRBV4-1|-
TGCGCCAGCAGCCAAGATACCAGGTACACTGAAGCTTTCTTT
CASSQDTRYTEAFF
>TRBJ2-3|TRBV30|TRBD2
TGTGCCTGGTCTGCATTCTTGGGAGCGGGGGCGCGGGCAGATACGCAGTATTTT
CAWSAFLGAGARADTQYF
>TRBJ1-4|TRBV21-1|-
TGTGCCAGCAGCAAAGTTCGGGGGGAGTGCATGAATGAAAAACTGTTTTTT
CASSKVRGECMNEKLFF